The present entry profiles one T cell receptor beta chain with its context. Measured with immunoSEQ multiplex PCR; TCRdb has only the in-frame clones, and not every one. The sample shows 150,000 to 200,000 clones, 80% to 90% of them seen only once. The CDR3 length is 19 residues. J was trimmed by 0 bases and V by 3 bases; bases with no gene match: 14. From germline, CDR1 is SGHAT and CDR2 FQNNGV. The data stem from a study of blood T cell repertoires in COVID-19. In the study overall: Both acute and convalescent COVID-19 samples were obtained from the United States, Italy and Spain. T cells, B-cell-depleted T cells, or PBMCs provided the cDNA or gDNA that served as material.

The genes are TRBV11-2 and TRBJ2-1, with 7 bases fitting TRBD2. Material: peripheral blood. The receptor was derived from a man in his late teens or twenties with active or convalescent COVID-19. The CDR3 DNA is TGTGCCAGCAGCTTCATTGGGAGGAGCGGGATAAGCTCCTACAATGAGCAGTTCTTC. Encoded protein: CASSFIGRSGISSYNEQFF.